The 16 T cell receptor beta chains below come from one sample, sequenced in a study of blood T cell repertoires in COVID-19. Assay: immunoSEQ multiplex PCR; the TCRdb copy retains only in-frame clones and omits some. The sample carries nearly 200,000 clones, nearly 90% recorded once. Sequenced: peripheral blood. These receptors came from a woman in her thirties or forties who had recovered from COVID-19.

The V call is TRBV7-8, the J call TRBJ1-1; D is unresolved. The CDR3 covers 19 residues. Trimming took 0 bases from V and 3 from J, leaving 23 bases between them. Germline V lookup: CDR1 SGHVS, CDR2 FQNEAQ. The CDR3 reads CASSLAVFVREGGHTEAFF. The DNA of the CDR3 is TGTGCCAGCAGCTTAGCGGTGTTCGTCCGGGAGGGTGGGCACACTGAAGCTTTCTTT.

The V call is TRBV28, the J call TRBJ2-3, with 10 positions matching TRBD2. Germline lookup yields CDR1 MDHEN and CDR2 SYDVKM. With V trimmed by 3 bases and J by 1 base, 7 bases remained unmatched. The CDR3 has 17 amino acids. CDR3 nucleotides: TGTGCCAGCAGTTTTTCCACTCTAGCGGGAGGCACAGATACGCAGTATTTT. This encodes CASSFSTLAGGTDTQYF.

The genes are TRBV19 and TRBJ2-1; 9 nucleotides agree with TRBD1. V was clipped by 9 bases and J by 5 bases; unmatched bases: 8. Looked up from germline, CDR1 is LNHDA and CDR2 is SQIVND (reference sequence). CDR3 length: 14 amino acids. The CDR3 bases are TGTGCCAGCAGACAGGGGGTACCACACAATGAGCAGTTCTTC. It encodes CASRQGVPHNEQFF.

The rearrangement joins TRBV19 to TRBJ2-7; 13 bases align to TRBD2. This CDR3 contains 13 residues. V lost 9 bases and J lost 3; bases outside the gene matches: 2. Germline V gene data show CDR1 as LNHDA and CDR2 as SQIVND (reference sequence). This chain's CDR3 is CASRLAGGYEQYF. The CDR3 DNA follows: TGTGCCAGCAGACTAGCGGGAGGCTACGAGCAGTACTTC.

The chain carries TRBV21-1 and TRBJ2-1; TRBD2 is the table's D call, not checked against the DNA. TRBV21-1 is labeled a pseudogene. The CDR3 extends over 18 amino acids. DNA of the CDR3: TGTGCCAGCAGCAAAGGCGGACTACGATCCTGGCCCGATAATGAGCAGTTCTTC. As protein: CASSKGGLRSWPDNEQFF.

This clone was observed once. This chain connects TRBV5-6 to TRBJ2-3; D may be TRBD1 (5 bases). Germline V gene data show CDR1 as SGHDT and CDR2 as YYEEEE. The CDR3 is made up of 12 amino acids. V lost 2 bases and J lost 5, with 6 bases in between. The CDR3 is CASSFREDTQYF. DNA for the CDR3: TGTGCCAGCAGCTTCAGGGAAGATACGCAGTATTTT.

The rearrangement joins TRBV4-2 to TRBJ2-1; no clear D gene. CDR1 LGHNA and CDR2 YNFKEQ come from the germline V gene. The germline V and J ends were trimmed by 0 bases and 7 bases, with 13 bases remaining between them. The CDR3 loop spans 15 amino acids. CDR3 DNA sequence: TGTGCCAGCAGCCAAGAAAGAGAACTTCGGAATGAGCAGTTCTTC. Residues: CASSQERELRNEQFF.

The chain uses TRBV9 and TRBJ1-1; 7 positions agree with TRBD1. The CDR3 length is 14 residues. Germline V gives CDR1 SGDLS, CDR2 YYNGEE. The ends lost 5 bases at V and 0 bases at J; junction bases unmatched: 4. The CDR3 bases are TGTGCCAGCAGTCCAGGGGGAATGAACACTGAAGCTTTCTTT. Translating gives CASSPGGMNTEAFF.

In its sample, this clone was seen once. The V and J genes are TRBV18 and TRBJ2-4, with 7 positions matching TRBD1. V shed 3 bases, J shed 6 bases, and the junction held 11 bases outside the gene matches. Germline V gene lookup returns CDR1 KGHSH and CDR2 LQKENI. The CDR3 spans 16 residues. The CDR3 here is CASSPPMTGFPNIQYF. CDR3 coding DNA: TGTGCCAGCTCACCCCCAATGACAGGGTTTCCAAACATTCAGTACTTC.

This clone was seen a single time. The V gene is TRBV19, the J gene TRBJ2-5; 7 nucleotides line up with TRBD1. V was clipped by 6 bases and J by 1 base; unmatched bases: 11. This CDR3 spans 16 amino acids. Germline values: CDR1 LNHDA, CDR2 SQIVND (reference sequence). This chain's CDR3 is CASSRQGKSPQETQYF. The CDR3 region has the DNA TGTGCCAGTAGCAGACAGGGCAAGTCCCCCCAAGAGACCCAGTACTTC.

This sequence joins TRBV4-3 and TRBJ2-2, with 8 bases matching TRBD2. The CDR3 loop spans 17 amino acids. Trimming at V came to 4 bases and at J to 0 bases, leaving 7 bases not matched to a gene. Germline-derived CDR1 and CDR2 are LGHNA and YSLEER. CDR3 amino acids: CASSRSLADTNTGELFF. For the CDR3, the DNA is TGCGCCAGCAGCCGCTCACTAGCGGATACGAACACCGGGGAGCTGTTTTTT.

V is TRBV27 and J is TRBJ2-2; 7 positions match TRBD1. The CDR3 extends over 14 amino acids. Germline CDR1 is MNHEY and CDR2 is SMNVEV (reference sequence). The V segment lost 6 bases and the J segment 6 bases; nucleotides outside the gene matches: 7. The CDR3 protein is CASRQGLDSGELFF. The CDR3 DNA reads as TGTGCCAGCAGACAGGGGCTCGATTCCGGGGAGCTGTTTTTT.

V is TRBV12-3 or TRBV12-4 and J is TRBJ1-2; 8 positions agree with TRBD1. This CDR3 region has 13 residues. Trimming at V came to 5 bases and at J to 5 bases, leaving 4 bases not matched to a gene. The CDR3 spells CASSPQGEYGYTF. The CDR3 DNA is TGTGCCAGCAGTCCACAGGGGGAGTATGGCTACACCTTC.

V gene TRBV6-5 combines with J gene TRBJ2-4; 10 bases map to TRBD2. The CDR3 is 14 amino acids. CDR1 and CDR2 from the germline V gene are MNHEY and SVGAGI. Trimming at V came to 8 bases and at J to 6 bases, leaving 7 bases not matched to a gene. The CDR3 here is CASALAGQVNIQYF. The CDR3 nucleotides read TGTGCCAGCGCACTAGCGGGACAGGTAAACATTCAGTACTTC.

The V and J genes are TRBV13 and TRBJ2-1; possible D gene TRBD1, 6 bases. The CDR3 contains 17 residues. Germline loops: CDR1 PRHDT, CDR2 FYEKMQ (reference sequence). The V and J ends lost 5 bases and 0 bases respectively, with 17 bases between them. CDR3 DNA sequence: TGTGCCAGCAGCCTAACAGGGTTTGGAAGCTCCTACAATGAGCAGTTCTTC. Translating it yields CASSLTGFGSSYNEQFF.

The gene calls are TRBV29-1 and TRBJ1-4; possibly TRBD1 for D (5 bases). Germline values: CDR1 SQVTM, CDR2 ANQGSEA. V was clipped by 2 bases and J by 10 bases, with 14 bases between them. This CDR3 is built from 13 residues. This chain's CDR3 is CSVESGDIGKLFF. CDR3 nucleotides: TGCAGCGTTGAATCGGGGGATATAGGAAAACTGTTTTTT. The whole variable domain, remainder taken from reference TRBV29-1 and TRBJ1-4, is SAVISQKPSRDICQRGTSLTIQCQVDSQVTMMFWYRQQPGQSLTLIATANQGSEATYESGFVIDKFPISRPNLTFSTLTVSNMSPEDSSIYLCSVESGDIGKLFFGSGTQLSVL.